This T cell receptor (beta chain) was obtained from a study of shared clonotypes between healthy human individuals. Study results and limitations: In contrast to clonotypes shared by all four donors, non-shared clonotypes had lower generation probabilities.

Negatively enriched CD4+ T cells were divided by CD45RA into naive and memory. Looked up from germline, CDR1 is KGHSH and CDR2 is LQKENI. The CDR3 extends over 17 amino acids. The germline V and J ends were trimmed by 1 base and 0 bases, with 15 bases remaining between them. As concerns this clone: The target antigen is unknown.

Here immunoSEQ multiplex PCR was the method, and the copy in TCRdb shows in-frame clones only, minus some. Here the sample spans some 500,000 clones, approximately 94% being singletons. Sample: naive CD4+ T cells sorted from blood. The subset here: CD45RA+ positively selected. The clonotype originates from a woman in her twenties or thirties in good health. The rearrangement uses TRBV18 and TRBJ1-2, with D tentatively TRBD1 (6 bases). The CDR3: CASSPRQESLANYGYTF. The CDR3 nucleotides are TGTGCCAGCTCACCACGACAGGAGTCCCTAGCTAACTATGGCTACACCTTC.